The clone carrying this T cell receptor (beta chain) was picked up a small number of times. Its antigen is not known. From germline, CDR1 is KGHDR and CDR2 SFDVKD. V was shortened by 0 bases and J by 7 bases, with 11 bases between the two germline ends. The CDR3 loop spans 15 amino acids. This sample was included in a study of naive and memory T cell subsets. Regarding the study as a whole: In CD4 and CD8 cells, diversity dropped from naive through EMRA. Especially in CD8 cells, naive repertoires contained a few larger clonotypes, possibly CD45RA-re-expressing memory cells.

An equimolar mix of two oligonucleotides served as the beta constant-region primer for TRBC1 and TRBC2. The ligated cDNA underwent four PCR rounds using SP2 and nested alpha and beta constant-region primers. TCRdb ran MiXCR on the UMI-ligation and nested PCR reads and lists one entry per CDR3 protein. This table holds approximately 150,000 distinct CDR3 sequences, over 20% found once. This rearrangement joins TRBV24-1 to TRBJ2-2; D is undetermined. This TCR was recovered from a human donor in good health. The sequenced material came from naive CD4+ T cells from blood. CDR3 nucleotide sequence: TGTGCCACCAGTGATTTGGCCGTCCCAGTCGGGGAGCTGTTTTTT. Amino acid sequence: CATSDLAVPVGELFF.